The next 12 T cell receptor beta chains were all read from a single sample in a study of blood T cell repertoires in COVID-19. Produced via immunoSEQ multiplex PCR; TCRdb's table is partial and in-frame only. The sample consists of under 150,000 clones, 70% to 80% of them appearing once. The source material was peripheral blood. The receptor set was obtained from a human donor in a cohort sampled during active COVID-19.

The chain has TRBV6-5 and TRBJ2-1; TRBD2 aligns across 12 bases. The CDR3 spans 15 residues. J was trimmed by 4 bases and V by 6 bases; bases with no gene match: 4. Germline CDR1 is MNHEY and CDR2 is SVGAGI. In nucleotides, the CDR3 is TGTGCCAGCAGACCCGGACTAGCGGGATACAATGAGCAGTTCTTC. It yields the protein CASRPGLAGYNEQFF.

The chain recombines TRBV28 with TRBJ1-4, with 10 bases aligning to TRBD1. V was pared by 6 bases and J by 7 bases, with 2 bases of the junction left unmatched. Germline-derived CDR1 and CDR2 are MDHEN and SYDVKM. The CDR3 spans 13 residues. This CDR3 reads CASRTGGTEKLFF. The CDR3 bases are TGTGCCAGCAGGACAGGGGGCACTGAAAAACTGTTTTTT.

A single count supports this clone. V gene TRBV5-4 combines with J gene TRBJ2-3, with D tentatively TRBD1 (5 bases). The CDR3 spans 13 residues. The ends were cut back, 1 base at V and 5 bases at J, with 8 bases in the middle. Germline V gene sequence: CDR1 SGHNT, CDR2 YYREEE (reference sequence). CDR3 coding DNA: TGTGCCAGCAGCTTGAAAGGGGAAGATACGCAGTATTTT. Its protein is CASSLKGEDTQYF.

This chain joins TRBV19 and TRBJ1-1; D gene ambiguous. The CDR3 spans 13 residues. CDR1 is LNHDA and CDR2 is SQIVND in the germline V gene (reference sequence). The V and J ends lost 4 bases and 1 base respectively, with 7 bases between them. CDR3 bases: TGTGCCAGTAGTAAGGCAGGGAACACTGAAGCTTTCTTT. This translates into CASSKAGNTEAFF.

V is TRBV6-1 and J is TRBJ1-4, with no clear D. The CDR3 covers 16 residues. V lost 7 bases and J lost 0, with 15 bases in between. Germline V gives CDR1 MNHNS, CDR2 SASEGT. The CDR3 region has the DNA TGTGCCAGCAATGAGGGAGCGGCTGCAACTAATGAAAAACTGTTTTTT. Its protein is CASNEGAAATNEKLFF.

This sequence joins TRBV19 and TRBJ2-5, with 7 bases that match TRBD1. From germline, CDR1 is LNHDA and CDR2 SQIVND (reference sequence). This CDR3 spans 16 amino acids. V lost 5 bases to trimming and J lost 3 bases; unmatched junction nucleotides: 12. The DNA of the CDR3 is TGTGCCAGTAGTCACCTATCGGGACAGAGAGAAGAGACCCAGTACTTC. It is translated as CASSHLSGQREETQYF. Full variable domain (rest looked up from reference TRBV19 and TRBJ2-5): DGGITQSPKYLFRKEGQNVTLSCEQNLNHDAMYWYRQDPGQGLRLIYYSQIVNDFQKGDIAEGYSVSREKKESFPLTVTSAQKNPTAFYLCASSHLSGQREETQYFGPGTRLLVL.

The chain combines TRBV9 with TRBJ2-3; 8 bases are a match to TRBD2. CDR1 is SGDLS, CDR2 YYNGEE, per germline. V lost 1 base and J lost 4; bases outside the gene matches: 5. There are 15 residues in the CDR3. Here the CDR3 DNA reads TGTGCCAGCAGCGTACCGGGAGGGCCAGCAGATACGCAGTATTTT. Protein sequence: CASSVPGGPADTQYF.

This clone was seen a handful of times. The V and J genes are TRBV9 and TRBJ2-7; possibly TRBD2 for D (5 bases). The germline gives CDR1 SGDLS, CDR2 YYNGEE. V lost 3 bases and J 2 bases, leaving 15 bases between the germline ends. This CDR3 region has 15 residues. CDR3 DNA: TGTGCCAGCAGCGAATCGGACCGCGGGCCCTACGAGCAGTACTTC. Protein sequence: CASSESDRGPYEQYF.

The rearrangement joins TRBV28 to TRBJ2-1; TRBD2 matches at 8 bases. Germline V lookup: CDR1 MDHEN, CDR2 SYDVKM. The CDR3 runs to 15 residues. With V trimmed by 6 bases and J by 0 bases, 4 bases remained unmatched. CDR3 in DNA: TGTGCCAGCAGCCGGGGGGGTAGCTCCTACAATGAGCAGTTCTTC. It translates to CASSRGGSSYNEQFF.

This clone is a singleton in its sample. The J gene is TRBJ2-1, the V gene TRBV5-1, with D maybe TRBD1 (6 bases). Trimming shortened V by 0 bases and J by 3 bases, and 16 bases separated the two germline ends. The length of the CDR3 is 17 residues. Germline-derived CDR1 and CDR2 are SGHRS and YFSETQ. CDR3 loop: CASSLAAGRGGYNEQFF. CDR3 DNA sequence: TGCGCCAGCAGCTTGGCTGCAGGGCGAGGGGGCTACAATGAGCAGTTCTTC.

J is TRBJ1-6 and V is TRBV7-8, with no clear D. Germline V gene lookup returns CDR1 SGHVS and CDR2 FQNEAQ. Trimming pared 0 bases from V and 0 bases from J, leaving 9 bases between. This CDR3 is 17 amino acids long. The CDR3 region has the DNA TGTGCCAGCAGCTTAGCGAAAGTGAGCTCCTATAATTCACCCCTCCACTTT. It specifies CASSLAKVSSYNSPLHF.

The chain carries TRBV11-3 and TRBJ1-5; D uncertain. V lost 4 bases and J lost 2, with 12 bases in between. The CDR3 extends over 15 amino acids. Germline CDR1 reads SGHNT; CDR2 reads YENEEA. The CDR3 loop is CASSSAGMCNQPQHF. Written as DNA, the CDR3 is TGTGCCAGCAGCTCGGCGGGGATGTGCAATCAGCCCCAGCATTTT.